One sample yielded the 30 T cell receptor beta chains listed below, sequenced in a study of blood T cell repertoires in COVID-19. TCRdb's copy holds only in-frame clones and misses some; the assay was immunoSEQ multiplex PCR. The repertoire holds about 120,000 clones, with about 80% as singletons. The sample was peripheral blood. Every receptor here comes from a man in his sixties or seventies with active or convalescent COVID-19.

This chain joins TRBV12-5 and TRBJ2-1; 11 bases fit TRBD2. The V and J ends lost 6 bases and 6 bases, in that order; junction bases with no gene match: 4. Germline-derived CDR1 and CDR2 are LGHNT and FRNRAP. The CDR3 totals 14 residues. For the CDR3, the DNA is TGTGCTAGTGGAAATAGCGGGGGGGCCAATGAGCAGTTCTTC. Translation gives CASGNSGGANEQFF.

The J gene is TRBJ1-5, the V gene TRBV28; D not certain. The CDR3 consists of 13 residues. Germline lookup yields CDR1 MDHEN and CDR2 SYDVKM. The V gene lost 4 bases and the J gene lost 3 bases, with 7 bases spanning the gap. This CDR3 is CASSSADNQPQHF. In nucleotides, the CDR3 is TGTGCCAGCAGTTCCGCGGACAATCAGCCCCAGCATTTT.

The V gene is TRBV7-2, the J gene TRBJ1-1, with D perhaps matching TRBD1 (5 bases). Trimming removed 0 bases from V and 5 bases from J, with 16 bases in between. This CDR3 contains 16 residues. CDR1 is SGHTA, CDR2 FQGNSA, per germline. CDR3 sequence reads: CASSLAGVGAYTEAFF. The CDR3 DNA is TGTGCCAGCAGCTTAGCCGGCGTAGGGGCCTATACTGAAGCTTTCTTT.

This chain connects TRBV6-4 to TRBJ2-3; 9 bases agree with TRBD2. Germline CDR1 MRHNA, CDR2 SNTAGT. The CDR3 extends over 15 amino acids. V trimming: 2 bases; J trimming: 4 bases; junction bases outside the gene matches: 4. The CDR3 is CASSDQASGADTQYF. CDR3 sequence (DNA): TGTGCCAGCAGTGACCAGGCTAGCGGGGCAGATACGCAGTATTTT.

The chain uses TRBV28 and TRBJ1-1; 10 bases are shared with TRBD1. Germline V CDR1 and CDR2: MDHEN, SYDVKM. The V gene end was trimmed by 8 bases and the J gene end by 4 bases; junction bases not matched to a gene: 10. There are 15 residues in the CDR3. The chain's CDR3 is CASQISGQGTTEAFF. CDR3 DNA: TGTGCCAGCCAAATTTCGGGACAGGGGACCACTGAAGCTTTCTTT.

The chain combines TRBV2 with TRBJ2-5, with D maybe TRBD2 (5 bases). V was shortened by 6 bases and J by 5 bases, with 16 bases between the two germline ends. The germline V gene encodes CDR1 SNHLY and CDR2 FYNNEI. The length of the CDR3 is 14 residues. The CDR3 reads CASSMRTGGETQYF. The CDR3 region has the DNA TGTGCCAGCAGCATGAGGACCGGCGGGGAGACCCAGTACTTC. Full variable domain (rest looked up from reference TRBV2 and TRBJ2-5): EPEVTQTPSHQVTQMGQEVILRCVPISNHLYFYWYRQILGQKVEFLVSFYNNEISEKSEIFDDQFSVERPDGSNFTLKIRSTKLEDSAMYFCASSMRTGGETQYFGPGTRLLVL.

V gene TRBV30 combines with J gene TRBJ1-3; D remains unclear. The germline V and J ends were trimmed by 1 base and 1 base, with 8 bases remaining between them. The germline V gene has CDR1 GTSNPN and CDR2 SVGIG (reference sequence). This CDR3 spans 14 amino acids. Written as DNA, the CDR3 is TGTGCCTGGAGTGCCCTGAGATCTGGAAACACCATATATTTT. It is translated as CAWSALRSGNTIYF.

V is TRBV5-6 and J is TRBJ1-2, with D unclear. V gave up 4 bases and J gave up 7 bases, with 11 bases separating them. Germline-derived CDR1 and CDR2 are SGHDT and YYEEEE. The CDR3 is made up of 12 amino acids. CDR3 DNA: TGTGCCAGCAGCCCGGGTGTCTCTGGCTACACCTTC. This sequence encodes CASSPGVSGYTF.

V gene TRBV28 combines with J gene TRBJ1-2; a possible D gene is TRBD1 (5 bases). Germline V gene lookup returns CDR1 MDHEN and CDR2 SYDVKM. This CDR3 is built from 17 residues. Trimming pared 1 base from V and 6 bases from J, leaving 21 bases between. CDR3 sequence (DNA): TGTGCCAGCAGTTTATTAGTTGGGGGGACTCCGGTTGATGGCTACACCTTC. It is translated as CASSLLVGGTPVDGYTF.

The chain couples TRBV7-3 to TRBJ2-1; possibly TRBD2 for D (7 bases). From germline, CDR1 is SGHTA and CDR2 FQGTGA. Trimming took 1 base from V and 8 from J, leaving 15 bases between them. The CDR3 covers 15 residues. The CDR3: CASSLNGGASDEQFF. DNA of the CDR3: TGTGCCAGCAGCTTAAATGGGGGGGCCTCGGATGAGCAGTTCTTC. The complete variable domain, with remaining parts taken from reference TRBV7-3 and TRBJ2-1, reads GAGVSQTPSNKVTEKGKYVELRCDPISGHTALYWYRQSLGQGPEFLIYFQGTGAADDSGLPNDRFFAVRPEGSVSTLKIQRTERGDSAVYLCASSLNGGASDEQFFGPGTRLTVL.

J is TRBJ2-7 and V is TRBV20-1; the match to TRBD1 covers 7 bases. The V segment lost 3 bases and the J segment 5 bases; nucleotides outside the gene matches: 10. CDR3 size: 14 residues. The germline gives CDR1 DFQATT, CDR2 SNEGSKA (reference sequence). The CDR3 DNA reads TGCAGTGCTAGTCCCCCCAGGGGGTTGCACGAGCAGTACTTC. It is translated as CSASPPRGLHEQYF.

This clone has more than one count but fewer than ten. J is TRBJ2-2 and V is TRBV9, with 9 bases aligning to TRBD1. The V and J ends lost 4 bases and 4 bases, in that order; junction bases with no gene match: 11. This CDR3 contains 17 residues. The germline CDR1 and CDR2 sequences are SGDLS and YYNGEE. The CDR3 is CASSPHSGTGSTGELFF. The CDR3 coding sequence is TGTGCCAGCAGCCCCCATTCCGGGACAGGGAGCACCGGGGAGCTGTTTTTT. The variable domain in full, with the rest retrieved from reference TRBV9 and TRBJ2-2, is DSGVTQTPKHLITATGQRVTLRCSPRSGDLSVYWYQQSLDQGLQFLIQYYNGEERAKGNILERFSAQQFPDLHSELNLSSLELGDSALYFCASSPHSGTGSTGELFFGEGSRLTVL.

The chain recombines TRBV5-1 with TRBJ1-1; TRBD1 might be the D (6 bases). Trimming left V 3 bases short and J 7 bases short, with 19 bases between. The length of the CDR3 is 15 residues. Germline CDR1 reads SGHRS; CDR2 reads YFSETQ. The CDR3 region has the DNA TGCGCCAGCAGCTCCTATGACAGGCCACCATTTGAAGCTTTCTTT. It encodes CASSSYDRPPFEAFF.

This clone was picked up a small number of times. The chain uses TRBV7-6 and TRBJ1-2; perhaps TRBD1 as D (5 bases). Trimming pared 5 bases from V and 6 bases from J, leaving 19 bases between. The CDR3 has 15 residues. Germline V lookup: CDR1 SGHVS, CDR2 FNYEAQ. CDR3 coding DNA: TGTGCCAGCAGCCGAGCTCGTGCAGGGCTAGATGGCTACACCTTC. Translated, it gives CASSRARAGLDGYTF.

The chain uses TRBV27 and TRBJ2-4, with D perhaps TRBD2 (6 bases). Trimming cost V 5 bases and J 0 bases, with 11 bases left between them. The CDR3 contains 15 residues. Germline CDR1 is MNHEY and CDR2 is SMNVEV (reference sequence). This CDR3 is CASSNLGLAKNIQYF. Written as DNA, the CDR3 is TGTGCCAGCAGTAACTTGGGACTAGCCAAAAACATTCAGTACTTC.

The chain carries TRBV5-1 and TRBJ2-1; 9 nucleotides agree with TRBD2. Unmatched junction bases numbered 6, after V lost 0 bases and J lost 5 bases. CDR1 SGHRS and CDR2 YFSETQ come from the germline V gene. The CDR3 extends over 16 amino acids. The CDR3 DNA reads as TGCGCCAGCAGCTTGGTGTTAGCGGGGGCCGACAATGAGCAGTTCTTC. This gives the protein CASSLVLAGADNEQFF.

The chain combines TRBV10-2 with TRBJ2-1; D unresolved. Trimming removed 2 bases at V and 6 bases at J, with 8 bases between. The germline gives CDR1 WSHSY, CDR2 SAAADI. The CDR3 extends over 13 amino acids. The chain's CDR3 is CASSEAGINEQFF. The DNA of the CDR3 is TGCGCCAGCAGTGAGGCAGGTATCAATGAGCAGTTCTTC.

The genes are TRBV6-5 and TRBJ1-5; TRBD1 matches 9 bases. The CDR3 covers 13 residues. The V gene end was trimmed by 6 bases and the J gene end by 5 bases; junction bases not matched to a gene: 2. CDR1 is MNHEY and CDR2 is SVGAGI in the germline V gene. CDR3 nucleotide sequence: TGTGCCAGCAGGGGACAGGGATATCAGCCCCAGCATTTT. Its protein product is CASRGQGYQPQHF.

The chain couples TRBV24-1 to TRBJ2-1; possibly TRBD2 for D (5 bases). The V and J ends lost 4 bases and 8 bases respectively, with 20 bases between them. Germline values: CDR1 KGHDR, CDR2 SFDVKD. The CDR3 runs 16 residues. In DNA form, the CDR3 reads TGTGCCACCAGTGACCCGGGTCACCGGAGGCCCTATGAGCAGTTCTTC. Amino acids: CATSDPGHRRPYEQFF.

In this sample, this clone turned up many times. The chain employs TRBV7-8 and TRBJ2-2, with D maybe TRBD1 (5 bases). The V end lost 0 bases, the J end lost 7 bases, and 12 bases lay between the germline ends. This CDR3 has 15 amino acids. Germline CDR1 reads SGHVS; CDR2 reads FQNEAQ. CDR3 DNA sequence: TGTGCCAGCAGCTTAGCGGCAGGGTTGAGCGGGGAGCTGTTTTTT. This codes for CASSLAAGLSGELFF.

The rearrangement joins TRBV19 to TRBJ2-1; 11 bases match TRBD2. V shed 5 bases, J shed 3 bases, and the junction held 3 bases outside the gene matches. The CDR3 is 15 residues long. Germline CDR1 reads LNHDA; CDR2 reads SQIVND (reference sequence). The CDR3 DNA is TGTGCCAGTAGTTCGACTAGCGGGAACTACAATGAGCAGTTCTTC. Protein: CASSSTSGNYNEQFF.

V is TRBV7-9 and J is TRBJ2-1, with 9 bases lining up with TRBD2. From germline, CDR1 is SEHNR and CDR2 FQNEAQ (reference sequence). The trim removed 1 base at V and 4 bases at J, leaving 11 bases unmatched. The CDR3 is made up of 18 amino acids. Here the CDR3 DNA reads TGTGCCAGCAGCTTAGAATTTCTCGCGGGAGGGAGATACAATGAGCAGTTCTTC. Amino acid sequence: CASSLEFLAGGRYNEQFF.

The chain combines TRBV30 with TRBJ1-4, with D possibly TRBD1 on 5 matching bases. The V gene lost 1 base and the J gene lost 7 bases, with 19 bases spanning the gap. The CDR3 totals 16 residues. Per the germline V gene, CDR1 is GTSNPN and CDR2 is SVGIG (reference sequence). The CDR3 bases are TGTGCCTGGAGTGGTGGTGATAGGGGCTATGGTGAAAAACTGTTTTTT. This encodes CAWSGGDRGYGEKLFF.

In its sample, this clone was seen once. The chain recombines TRBV6-5 with TRBJ2-7, with D possibly being TRBD2 (5 bases). V was cut by 6 bases and J by 1 base, with 13 bases left in between. This CDR3 has 14 residues. CDR1 is MNHEY, CDR2 SVGAGI, per germline. Here the CDR3 reads CASSQRGFSYEQYF. CDR3 in DNA: TGTGCCAGCAGCCAGAGAGGGTTTTCCTACGAGCAGTACTTC.

The rearrangement links TRBV29-1 to TRBJ2-5; weak D call: TRBD2 (5 bases). There are 14 residues in the CDR3. CDR1 is SQVTM, CDR2 ANQGSEA, per germline. V was pared by 6 bases and J by 1 base, with 15 bases between. The CDR3 sequence is CSVVPSGIQETQYF. CDR3 coding DNA: TGCAGCGTCGTCCCGTCGGGAATCCAAGAGACCCAGTACTTC.

The J gene is TRBJ1-5, the V gene TRBV30; D gene uncertain. Germline lookup yields CDR1 GTSNPN and CDR2 SVGIG (reference sequence). The CDR3 consists of 14 residues. Trimming left V 0 bases short and J 0 bases short, with 6 bases between. The CDR3 reads CAWSVPYSNQPQHF. For the CDR3, the DNA is TGTGCCTGGAGTGTACCCTATAGCAATCAGCCCCAGCATTTT.

The CDR3: CASSPSEDYGYTF. CDR3 in DNA: TGTGCCAGCTCACCCTCAGAAGACTATGGCTACACCTTC. The rearrangement joins TRBV6-5 to TRBJ1-2; D remains ambiguous. The CDR3 totals 13 residues. Per germline, CDR1 MNHEY and CDR2 SVGAGI. Trimming left V 8 bases short and J 3 bases short, with 13 bases between.

The genes are TRBV10-2 and TRBJ2-7, with 7 bases lining up with TRBD2. V lost 3 bases, J lost 0 bases, and 5 bases stayed unmatched. The CDR3 contains 15 residues. The germline V gene has CDR1 WSHSY and CDR2 SAAADI. CDR3: CASSDGGRSSYEQYF. CDR3 bases: TGCGCCAGCAGTGATGGCGGGAGAAGCTCCTACGAGCAGTACTTC.

Regarding this clone: An end of the junction differs from the germline gene, which may be a read error. V gene TRBV6-6 combines with J gene TRBJ1-2; the match to TRBD1 covers 12 bases. Per germline, CDR1 MNHNY and CDR2 SVGAGI (reference sequence). The CDR3 covers 11 residues. CDR3 sequence: CASRGQGAFLF. CDR3 bases: TGTGCCAGCAGGGGACAGGGGGCTTTTCTCTTC.

The V call is TRBV11-3, the J call TRBJ1-1; 8 nucleotides agree with TRBD1. In germline, CDR1 is SGHNT, CDR2 YENEEA. Trimming cost V 7 bases and J 4 bases; bases outside gene matches: 5. CDR3 size: 13 residues. The CDR3 sequence: CASTRTGTTEAFF. CDR3 coding DNA: TGTGCCAGCACAAGGACAGGGACCACTGAAGCTTTCTTT. Supplemented by reference TRBV11-3 and TRBJ1-1, the full variable domain reads EAGVVQSPRYKIIEKKQPVAFWCNPISGHNTLYWYLQNLGQGPELLIRYENEEAVDDSQLPKDRFSAERLKGVDSTLKIQPAELGDSAVYLCASTRTGTTEAFFGQGTRLTVV.